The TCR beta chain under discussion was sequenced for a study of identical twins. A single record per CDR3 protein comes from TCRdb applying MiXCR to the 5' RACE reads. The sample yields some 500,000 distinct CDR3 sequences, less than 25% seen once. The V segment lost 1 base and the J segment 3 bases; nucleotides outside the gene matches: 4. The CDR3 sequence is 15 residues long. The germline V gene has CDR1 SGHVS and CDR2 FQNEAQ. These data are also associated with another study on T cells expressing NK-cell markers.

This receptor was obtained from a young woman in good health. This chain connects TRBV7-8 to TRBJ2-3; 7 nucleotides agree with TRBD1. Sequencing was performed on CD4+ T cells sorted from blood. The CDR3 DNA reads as TGTGCCAGCAGCTTAGTGAGGGGGCGGACAGATACGCAGTATTTT. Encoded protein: CASSLVRGRTDTQYF.